Each of the 21 T cell receptor beta chains below was sequenced from the same sample in a study of shared clonotypes between healthy human individuals. Sequencing used immunoSEQ multiplex PCR; TCRdb keeps in-frame clones, though not all of them. The table lists some 2,100,000 clones, around 95% of them singletons. Sequences were obtained from naive CD4+ T cells sorted from blood. The subset here: CD45RA+ positively selected. These receptors all stem from a man between 18 and 29 years old in good health.

The chain joins TRBV25-1 to TRBJ1-3; D uncertain. The CDR3 consists of 15 residues. The V end was cut by 6 bases, the J end by 3 bases, with 15 bases between. The germline gives CDR1 MGHDK, CDR2 SYGVNS. The CDR3: CASSRTWENGNTIYF. The CDR3 coding sequence is TGTGCCAGCAGCCGCACATGGGAAAATGGAAACACCATATATTTT.

V is TRBV7-8 and J is TRBJ2-7; 10 bases agree with TRBD1. Losses at the gene ends were 3 bases for V and 6 bases for J; bases not matched to a gene: 8. Germline CDR1 is SGHVS and CDR2 is FQNEAQ. The CDR3 is 15 amino acids. The CDR3 nucleotides are TGTGCCAGCAGCTTTGTAGGGACAGGGGTCCCCGAGCAGTACTTC. Its protein product is CASSFVGTGVPEQYF.

This clone was recorded once. The J gene is TRBJ1-6, the V gene TRBV9, with 10 bases aligning to TRBD1. CDR3 length: 16 residues. V lost 4 bases, J lost 10 bases, and 11 bases stayed unmatched. Germline lookup yields CDR1 SGDLS and CDR2 YYNGEE. This CDR3 is CASSIGTGESKSPLHF. CDR3 DNA: TGTGCCAGCAGCATCGGGACAGGGGAGTCGAAATCACCCCTCCACTTT. The variable domain in full, completed from reference TRBV9 and TRBJ1-6, reads DSGVTQTPKHLITATGQRVTLRCSPRSGDLSVYWYQQSLDQGLQFLIQYYNGEERAKGNILERFSAQQFPDLHSELNLSSLELGDSALYFCASSIGTGESKSPLHFGNGTRLTVT.

The rearrangement uses TRBV6-1 and TRBJ2-5, with a weak D call TRBD1 (5 bases). Trimming pared 5 bases from V and 2 bases from J, leaving 15 bases between. The CDR3 loop spans 15 amino acids. Germline loops: CDR1 MNHNS, CDR2 SASEGT. The CDR3 DNA sequence: TGTGCCAGCAGTAACCGACAGATGGGACAAGAGACCCAGTACTTC. Translated: CASSNRQMGQETQYF.

The gene calls are TRBV11-2 and TRBJ1-1; D gene uncertain. Germline lookup yields CDR1 SGHAT and CDR2 FQNNGV. V was clipped by 5 bases and J by 1 base, with 11 bases between them. The CDR3 loop spans 14 amino acids. CDR3 protein: CASSPGAGNTEAFF. The CDR3, as DNA: TGTGCCAGCAGCCCTGGCGCGGGGAACACTGAAGCTTTCTTT. Full variable domain (missing parts from reference TRBV11-2 and TRBJ1-1): EAGVAQSPRYKIIEKRQSVAFWCNPISGHATLYWYQQILGQGPKLLIQFQNNGVVDDSQLPKDRFSAERLKGVDSTLKIQPAKLEDSAVYLCASSPGAGNTEAFFGQGTRLTVV.

The CDR3 DNA is TGCGCCAGCAGCTTTTCAGCGGGGGAAAAAGAGACCCAGTACTTC. Amino acid sequence: CASSFSAGEKETQYF. V and J are TRBV5-1 and TRBJ2-5, with 8 positions matching TRBD2. The CDR3 contains 15 residues. The V gene end was trimmed by 2 bases and the J gene end by 3 bases; junction bases not matched to a gene: 6. Germline V CDR1 and CDR2: SGHRS, YFSETQ.

The chain is built from TRBV5-6 and TRBJ1-2; TRBD1 is a possible D gene (5 bases). The CDR3 loop spans 17 amino acids. Germline values: CDR1 SGHDT, CDR2 YYEEEE. Trimming took 0 bases from V and 6 from J, leaving 21 bases between them. DNA for the CDR3: TGTGCCAGCAGCTTGGCTGACCGGGACTTGACTTGGGATGGCTACACCTTC. Protein product: CASSLADRDLTWDGYTF.

The gene calls are TRBV18 and TRBJ2-7, with D uncertain. Per germline, CDR1 KGHSH and CDR2 LQKENI. CDR3 size: 15 residues. Trimming took 0 bases from V and 2 from J, leaving 11 bases between them. CDR3 loop: CASSPPLRQAYEQYF. CDR3 nucleotides: TGTGCCAGCTCACCACCGCTGCGCCAAGCCTACGAGCAGTACTTC.

This clone was recorded once. The chain employs TRBV5-1 and TRBJ2-5; D is tentatively TRBD1 or TRBD2 (6 bases each). Germline CDR1 and CDR2: SGHRS and YFSETQ. V was cut by 5 bases and J by 4 bases, with 12 bases left in between. This CDR3 is built from 13 residues. The CDR3 nucleotides are TGCGCCAGCAGGAGGGGGGACGTAGAGACCCAGTACTTC. Translating it yields CASRRGDVETQYF.

This clone was seen once. The chain uses TRBV7-2 and TRBJ2-7; D gene ambiguous. V dropped 1 base and J dropped 2 bases, with 9 bases sitting between them. The CDR3 has 14 residues. CDR1 is SGHTA, CDR2 FQGNSA, per germline. The CDR3 DNA sequence: TGTGCCAGCAGCTTAGTGGGCGATCCCTACGAGCAGTACTTC. Amino acid sequence: CASSLVGDPYEQYF.

As regards this clone: The sample carries other DNA sequences with the same CDR3. This chain connects TRBV18 to TRBJ1-1, with D hard to call. V was trimmed by 3 bases and J by 4 bases, leaving 12 bases between them. The CDR3 extends over 14 amino acids. Germline V gene sequence: CDR1 KGHSH, CDR2 LQKENI. Here the CDR3 DNA reads TGTGCCAGCTCACCCCTTGGCTCTGGCACTGAAGCTTTCTTT. This encodes CASSPLGSGTEAFF.

The rearrangement joins TRBV10-1 to TRBJ2-3; 8 bases line up with TRBD2. From germline, CDR1 is WNHNN and CDR2 SYGVQD (reference sequence). V was pared by 3 bases and J by 6 bases, with 17 bases of the junction left unmatched. The CDR3 consists of 18 residues. CDR3 DNA: TGCGCCAGCAGTGATCAACTAGCGGTTAAGAATTTTCCCGATACGCAGTATTTT. As protein: CASSDQLAVKNFPDTQYF.

The table lists this clone with a count of one. The chain recombines TRBV28 with TRBJ1-2, with TRBD1 matching 7 bases. The CDR3 has 13 residues. The junction had 13 bases not matched to a gene; V was cut back by 6 bases and J by 12 bases. Germline assignment: CDR1 MDHEN and CDR2 SYDVKM. The DNA of the CDR3 is TGTGCCAGCAGCCTGAGACAGGGATATGTACACACCTTC. Its protein is CASSLRQGYVHTF.

The chain is built from TRBV9 and TRBJ2-6; D not resolved. Germline V gives CDR1 SGDLS, CDR2 YYNGEE. CDR3 length equals 15 residues. The V gene lost 0 bases and the J gene lost 1 base, with 5 bases spanning the gap. The CDR3 DNA reads as TGTGCCAGCAGCGTAGACCCATCTGGGGCCAACGTCCTGACTTTC. Its protein product is CASSVDPSGANVLTF.

The chain has TRBV29-1 and TRBJ1-1; no clear D. Trimming cost V 4 bases and J 10 bases, with 22 bases left between them. In germline, CDR1 is SQVTM, CDR2 ANQGSEA. The CDR3 contains 14 residues. The CDR3 bases are TGCAGCGTTGTGCCCTCCCATGCCAGAGTACCAGCTTTCTTT. The encoded protein is CSVVPSHARVPAFF.

This clone was recorded once. This chain connects TRBV6-1 to TRBJ1-1, with TRBD1 as a possible D gene (6 bases). CDR3 size: 12 residues. With 4 bases removed from V and 10 bases from J, the gap between germline ends came to 13 bases. CDR1 is MNHNS and CDR2 is SASEGT in the germline V gene. The DNA for the CDR3 is TGTGCCAGCAGTGGCCAGGGGTTTACAGCTTTCTTT. Protein: CASSGQGFTAFF.

This clone was picked up one time. The CDR3 DNA reads as TGTGCCTGGGGAACGGGACTAGCGATCTACGAGCAGTACTTC. Its translation: CAWGTGLAIYEQYF. V gene TRBV30 combines with J gene TRBJ2-7; 10 bases agree with TRBD2. The length of the CDR3 is 14 residues. The V gene's germline CDR1 is GTSNPN and CDR2 SVGIG (reference sequence). After removal of 5 bases from V and 3 bases from J, the junction contained 7 bases not matched to a gene.

V and J are TRBV7-2 and TRBJ2-4, with 11 bases that match TRBD2. CDR1 and CDR2 from the germline V gene are SGHTA and FQGNSA. V lost 5 bases to trimming and J lost 7 bases; unmatched junction nucleotides: 4. The CDR3 spans 14 residues. CDR3 residues: CASSVLAGDNIQYF. DNA for the CDR3: TGTGCCAGCAGCGTACTAGCGGGGGATAACATTCAGTACTTC.

The chain couples TRBV20-1 to TRBJ2-1; no clear D. The CDR3 is 10 amino acids. The V gene lost 5 bases and the J gene lost 10 bases, with 9 bases spanning the gap. Germline CDR1 reads DFQATT; CDR2 reads SNEGSKA (reference sequence). The CDR3 DNA sequence: TGCAGTGCTGCTCAATTGGAGCAGTTCTTC. Translation gives CSAAQLEQFF.

Here the CDR3 DNA reads TGTGCCAGCAGTTACTCGGGCAGGGGCACAGATACGCAGTATTTT. This gives the protein CASSYSGRGTDTQYF. The V and J genes are TRBV6-5 and TRBJ2-3, with D perhaps matching TRBD1 (5 bases). Per the germline V gene, CDR1 is MNHEY and CDR2 is SVGAGI. The V gene lost 0 bases and the J gene lost 1 base, with 8 bases spanning the gap. The CDR3 runs to 15 residues.

The V gene is TRBV5-3, the J gene TRBJ1-6, with 7 bases identical to TRBD1. TRBV5-3 is sorted into the ORF group, with uncertain function. Trimming at V came to 1 base and at J to 9 bases, leaving 10 bases not matched to a gene. This CDR3 comprises 16 residues. The CDR3: CARSLNLNRGASPLHF. CDR3 bases: TGTGCCAGAAGCTTGAATCTGAACAGGGGAGCTTCACCCCTCCACTTT.